Each of the 4 T cell receptor beta chains below was sequenced from the same sample in a study of blood T cell repertoires in COVID-19. Sequencing used immunoSEQ multiplex PCR; TCRdb keeps in-frame clones, though not all of them. The table includes tens of thousands of clones, roughly 90% detected once. Specimen: peripheral blood. These receptors were taken from a man at least 80 years old with acute or convalescent COVID-19.

V gene TRBV5-6 combines with J gene TRBJ1-2; 7 nucleotides align to TRBD1. Germline values: CDR1 SGHDT, CDR2 YYEEEE. Unmatched junction bases numbered 9, after V lost 3 bases and J lost 4 bases. The length of the CDR3 is 15 residues. The CDR3: CASSWDTRDSYGYTF. The CDR3 DNA reads as TGTGCCAGCAGCTGGGACACTCGGGACAGCTATGGCTACACCTTC.

The V and J genes are TRBV4-2 and TRBJ2-2, with D possibly TRBD1 on 5 matching bases. This CDR3 region has 15 residues. Germline V gives CDR1 LGHNA, CDR2 YNFKEQ. V lost 7 bases and J lost 3, with 15 bases in between. The CDR3 DNA follows: TGTGCCAGCACCATGGGGCAGGGTGACACCGGGGAGCTGTTTTTT. It specifies CASTMGQGDTGELFF.

The chain links TRBV27 to TRBJ2-7; maybe TRBD2 (5 bases). Between the trimmed V and J ends, which lost 6 bases and 8 bases, there was a span of 14 bases. CDR1 is MNHEY, CDR2 SMNVEV, per germline (reference sequence). There are 12 residues in the CDR3. The CDR3 nucleotides are TGTGCCAGCAGGACAACTTACGGGAAGCAGTACTTC. It specifies CASRTTYGKQYF.

V is TRBV3-1 (or the pseudogene TRBV3-2) and J is TRBJ1-2, with D possibly TRBD1 on 6 matching bases. The CDR3 length is 15 residues. Per germline, CDR1 LGHDT and CDR2 YNNKEL (reference sequence). V lost 1 base to trimming and J lost 1 base, with 10 bases between them. CDR3 DNA sequence: TGTGCCAGCAGCCAAGGAACAGGGAATAACTATGGCTACACCTTC. It codes for CASSQGTGNNYGYTF.